This T cell receptor (beta chain) was profiled in a study of CD8 T cells in ankylosing spondylitis. CDR1 MDHEN and CDR2 SYDVKM come from the germline V gene. The CDR3 spans 16 residues. It was by quantitative 5'-RACE with molecular barcodes that TCR beta libraries were made. TCRdb itself ran the 5' RACE reads through MiXCR, one entry per CDR3 protein. The repertoire holds around 430,000 distinct CDR3 sequences, with 17% as singletons. Study-wide findings and caveats: Seemingly distinctive of ankylosing spondylitis blood was a TCR beta motif formed by eight highly homologous variants. There was reportedly significant enrichment of clones that were disease-linked in matched ankylosing spondylitis synovial fluid. Disease-linked clones bore a CD8+ phenotype and were relatively rare in peripheral blood.

Concerning this clonotype: What it recognizes is unknown. The junction departs from germline at one end; a sequencing error may be responsible.

The TCR sequence derives from a male donor with ankylosing spondylitis. The chain joins TRBV28 to TRBJ1-1; D call uncertain. Sequenced: blood, either unsorted or a sorted T cell fraction (not recorded which). CDR3 protein: CTSSLFSGGSFAEAFF. CDR3 DNA: TGTACCAGCAGTTTATTCTCCGGAGGGAGTTTTGCTGAAGCTTTCTTT.